A selection of T cell receptor beta chains follows, all from one sample in a study of blood T cell repertoires in COVID-19. Data came from immunoSEQ multiplex PCR; TCRdb stores just in-frame clones and leaves some out. There are a few hundred thousand clones in the sample; over 75% occur only once, and over 0.8% lies in the top ten. The sample comprised PBMCs or T cells enriched from blood (not recorded which). Source of these receptors: a woman aged 25-40 years who had recovered from COVID-19. The CDR3 runs from the conserved cysteine through the conserved F or W. The D gene is left open where the match is weak. Rows give clone size only sometimes, using once, few, many, or a class for an expanded clone.

CDR3 length	V gene	clone size	J gene	D gene	CDR3 DNA	CDR3 protein
13	TRBV6-5	-	TRBJ2-7	-	TGTGCCAGCACCGACGGGACTTTATACGAGCAGTACTTC	CASTDGTLYEQYF
15	TRBV28	once	TRBJ1-5	TRBD1	TGTGCCAGCACCGTTCCGGACAGGGACAATCAGCCCCAGCATTTT	CASTVPDRDNQPQHF
15	TRBV14	-	TRBJ2-7	TRBD1	TGTGCCAGCAGCCAAGTCCAGGGGGCAACCTACGAGCAGTACTTC	CASSQVQGATYEQYF
14	TRBV5-1	-	TRBJ1-2	-	TGCGCCAGCAGCTTGGTAGGAGATAACTATGGCTACACCTTC	CASSLVGDNYGYTF
15	TRBV21-1	-	TRBJ2-7	-	TGTGCCAGCAGCTCCCAGAGGCCCAGCTCCTACGAGCAGTACTTT	CASSSQRPSSYEQYF
15	TRBV6-5	-	TRBJ2-5	TRBD1	TGTGCCAGCAGCAAAAGGACAGGGGGCTGGGAGACCCAGTACTTC	CASSKRTGGWETQYF
18	TRBV3-1/TRBV3-2	-	TRBJ2-4	TRBD1	TGTGCCAGCAGCCATGGGACAGGGGTCCTACAAGCCAAAAACATTCAGTACTTC	CASSHGTGVLQAKNIQYF
13	TRBV2	-	TRBJ1-2	TRBD1	TGTGCCAGCAGCGAACAGGGGGCTGGGGGCTACACCTTC	CASSEQGAGGYTF
12	TRBV27	-	TRBJ1-5	-	TGTGCCAGCAGGGGACTAAATCAGCCCCAGCATTTT	CASRGLNQPQHF
15	TRBV19	once	TRBJ2-3	-	TGTGCCAGTAGTATAGCGGCTAGCGAGGCAGATACGCAGTATTTT	CASSIAASEADTQYF
13	TRBV6-5	-	TRBJ2-3	-	TGTGCCAGCTCACCGGGTCCCGGGGATACGCAGTATTTT	CASSPGPGDTQYF
14	TRBV13	-	TRBJ1-1	-	TGTGCCAGCAGCGACCGCGGGGAGGAGACTGAAGCTTTCTTT	CASSDRGEETEAFF
15	TRBV7-8	few	TRBJ2-3	TRBD2	TGTGCCAGCAGGCGGACTAGCGGGGGGGGAGATACGCAGTATTTT	CASRRTSGGGDTQYF
21	TRBV19	-	TRBJ1-5	-	TGTGCCAGCACTTCGGCGCAGGGGACTGCCGGGGGGGGGCATAGCAATCAGCCCCAGCATTTT	CASTSAQGTAGGGHSNQPQHF
16	TRBV3-1/TRBV3-2	-	TRBJ2-7	-	TGTGCCAGCAGCCGACTGCACGGGTCAACTCCCTACGAGCAGTACTTC	CASSRLHGSTPYEQYF
13	TRBV3-1/TRBV3-2	-	TRBJ1-2	TRBD1	TGTGCCAGCAGCCCACAGGGGACCTATGGCTACACCTTC	CASSPQGTYGYTF
14	TRBV5-8	-	TRBJ2-1	-	TGTGCCAGCAGATCACCCAGACAAAGCAATGAGCAGTTCTTC	CASRSPRQSNEQFF
14	TRBV11-3	-	TRBJ2-3	-	TGTGCCAGCAGCCGACGAGGCTACACAGATACGCAGTATTTT	CASSRRGYTDTQYF
15	TRBV28	once	TRBJ1-1	-	TGTGCCAGCTTGTCCTCAGGCTACATGAACACTGAAGCTTTCTTT	CASLSSGYMNTEAFF
15	TRBV5-1	-	TRBJ1-4	-	TGCGCCAGCAGCGGCGGGAGGGCAACTAATGAAAAACTGTTTTTT	CASSGGRATNEKLFF
13	TRBV19	-	TRBJ1-2	-	TGTGCCAGTAAAAGGGGCGGCAGGGATGGCTACACCTTC	CASKRGGRDGYTF
15	TRBV19	-	TRBJ1-5	-	TGTGCCAGTAGTCCGGGCGGGGCGAGCGGTCAGCCCCAGCATTTT	CASSPGGASGQPQHF
14	TRBV2	-	TRBJ1-2	-	TGTGCCAGCAGTGAGCAGGGTCCAAACTATGGCTACACCTTC	CASSEQGPNYGYTF
16	TRBV5-1	-	TRBJ2-5	TRBD2	TGCGCCAGCAGCTTGGGGGTAGCGGGGGGCCCGGAGACCCAGTACTTC	CASSLGVAGGPETQYF
15	TRBV18	-	TRBJ2-1	-	TGTGCCAGCTCACCACCTCTCGCGGTGAGGGATGAGCAGTTCTTC	CASSPPLAVRDEQFF
13	TRBV5-1	-	TRBJ1-3	-	TGCGCCAGCAGCTTGGGGACAGGAAACACCATATATTTT	CASSLGTGNTIYF
15	TRBV2	once	TRBJ2-1	TRBD1	TGTGCCAGCAGCGCCCCGGGACAGGGGAACAATGAGCAGTTCTTC	CASSAPGQGNNEQFF
12	TRBV2	-	TRBJ2-1	TRBD1	TGTGCCAGCATCGACCCACCGGGACAGGAGTTCTTC	CASIDPPGQEFF
16	TRBV5-1	-	TRBJ2-1	TRBD2	TGCGCCAGCAGTTTTTCGCGGGGGAGCTCCTACAATGAGCAGTTCTTC	CASSFSRGSSYNEQFF
16	TRBV7-7	-	TRBJ2-5	TRBD2	TGTGCCAGCAGCTTGCGACTAGCGGGGTATGAAGAGACCCAGTACTTC	CASSLRLAGYEETQYF
14	TRBV29-1	-	TRBJ2-7	TRBD1	TGCAGCGTTGAAGAGGTAGGACAGGGCTACGAGCAGTACTTC	CSVEEVGQGYEQYF
17	TRBV7-9	-	TRBJ1-1	-	TGTGCCAGCAGCCCTCGGGGGAGGGCCGGAGTGAACACTGAAGCTTTCTTT	CASSPRGRAGVNTEAFF
13	TRBV12-3/TRBV12-4	-	TRBJ2-5	-	TGTGCCAGCGGTACCCAGGGTGGAGAGACCCAGTACTTC	CASGTQGGETQYF
15	TRBV5-1	few	TRBJ1-1	TRBD1	TGCGCCAGCAGCTGGTCGGACAGGGGGCAAGGAGAAGCTTTCTTT	CASSWSDRGQGEAFF
15	TRBV10-1	-	TRBJ2-1	-	TGCGCCAGCAGTGAGTCTCTGGGGGGGGCCAGCGAGCAGTTCTTC	CASSESLGGASEQFF
17	TRBV19	-	TRBJ2-3	TRBD1	TGTGCCAGTAGTATCTCTCACAGGGGACCAAGCACAGATACGCAGTATTTT	CASSISHRGPSTDTQYF
17	TRBV4-1	-	TRBJ2-1	TRBD2	TGCGCCAGCAGCCCCTCGGGGGGCGGGGGGCCCTACAATGAGCAGTTCTTC	CASSPSGGGGPYNEQFF
16	TRBV18	-	TRBJ2-3	TRBD1	TGTGCCAGCTCACCACAGCGGACAGGCCGCACAGATACGCAGTATTTT	CASSPQRTGRTDTQYF
18	TRBV5-4	-	TRBJ2-2	TRBD2	TGTGCCAGCAGCCCGAGAAATCATAGCGGGGTCAACACCGGGGAGCTGTTTTTT	CASSPRNHSGVNTGELFF